A selection of T cell receptor beta chains follows, all from one sample in a study of shared clonotypes between healthy human individuals. This table comes from immunoSEQ multiplex PCR, and its TCRdb copy is limited to in-frame clones, with some not included. The sample carries 2 million to 2.5 million clones, approximately 93% recorded once. The sample was naive CD4+ T cells from PBMCs. These TCRs come from a man aged 18 to 35 in good health. Some clones in this sample may be carry-over from other donors' samples. CDR3s include the opening cysteine and the closing phenylalanine or tryptophan. The D gene is left open where the match is weak. Where a row states a size, it is once, few, many or the class of an expanded clone; other rows omit it.

>TRBJ1-4|NA|TRBV6-1|NA
CASSGRTREDEKLFF
TGTGCCAGCAGTGGAAGGACAAGGGAGGATGAAAAACTGTTTTTT
>TRBJ1-2|NA|TRBV28|NA
CALKPRPGDGYTF
TGTGCCCTCAAACCCCGGCCAGGGGATGGCTACACCTTC
>TRBJ2-3|NA|TRBV9|NA
CASSVSLTDTQYF
TGTGCCAGCAGCGTATCCCTAACAGATACGCAGTATTTT
>TRBJ2-6|TRBD1|TRBV9|NA
CASSSQTGGLSGANVLTF
TGTGCCAGCAGCTCTCAGACAGGGGGCCTCTCTGGGGCCAACGTCCTGACTTTC
>TRBJ1-3|TRBD1|TRBV7-6|NA
CASSLTGNGNTIYF
TGTGCCAGCAGCCTGACAGGGAACGGAAACACCATATATTTT
>TRBJ1-1|NA|TRBV28|NA
CASSSYWDRGGTEAFF
TGTGCCAGCAGTTCCTACTGGGACCGAGGGGGGACTGAAGCTTTCTTT
>TRBJ2-7|TRBD1|TRBV5-1|NA
CASSPGQGRGYEQYF
TGCGCCAGCAGCCCCGGACAGGGAAGGGGATACGAGCAGTACTTC
>TRBJ2-7|NA|TRBV20-1|NA
CSARDLGEQYF
TGCAGTGCTAGAGATCTGGGGGAGCAGTACTTC
>TRBJ2-7|NA|TRBV7-9|NA
CASSAVWSARGYEQYF
TGTGCCAGCAGCGCCGTCTGGTCCGCGCGGGGTTACGAGCAGTACTTC
>TRBJ2-2|NA|TRBV28|NA
CASSLYRVTGELFF
TGTGCCAGCAGTTTATACAGGGTCACCGGGGAGCTGTTTTTT
>TRBJ1-2|TRBD1|TRBV28|NA
CASSPGTGGLYGYTF
TGTGCCAGCAGCCCCGGGACAGGGGGTCTCTATGGCTACACCTTC
>TRBJ2-2|NA|TRBV28|NA
CASSLGTNTGELFF
TGTGCCAGCAGTCTTGGGACCAACACCGGGGAGCTGTTTTTT
>TRBJ1-5|NA|TRBV2|NA
CASSWTDQPQHF
TGTGCCAGCAGTTGGACCGATCAGCCCCAGCATTTT
>TRBJ1-2|TRBD1|TRBV10-3|NA
CAISVGTDYGYTF
TGTGCCATCAGTGTAGGGACAGACTATGGCTACACCTTC
>TRBJ2-7|TRBD2|TRBV27|NA
CASSRTSGYEQYF
TGTGCCAGCAGTAGGACTAGCGGATACGAGCAGTACTTC
>TRBJ1-5|TRBD1|TRBV19|NA
CASSIAGQISNNQPQHF
TGTGCCAGTAGTATAGCGGGACAGATATCAAACAATCAGCCCCAGCATTTT
>TRBJ1-1|TRBD1|TRBV28|once
CASSLGTGGNTEAFF
TGTGCCAGCAGTCTAGGGACAGGGGGGAACACTGAAGCTTTCTTT
>TRBJ2-3|TRBD1|TRBV5-1|NA
CASSLGQSTNTQYF
TGCGCCAGCAGCCTGGGACAGTCCACAAATACGCAGTATTTT
>TRBJ2-7|TRBD2|TRBV2|NA
CASSVLVSGSSEQYF
TGTGCCAGCAGCGTATTGGTTAGCGGGAGCAGTGAGCAGTACTTC
>TRBJ2-5|TRBD2|TRBV9|NA
CASSLSGMYQETQYF
TGTGCCAGCAGCTTAAGCGGGATGTACCAAGAGACCCAGTACTTC
>TRBJ2-1|NA|TRBV4-2|NA
CASSPPPRDEQFF
TGTGCCAGCAGCCCGCCCCCCAGGGATGAGCAGTTCTTC
>TRBJ2-1|NA|TRBV7-3|NA
CASSASNEQFF
TGTGCCAGCAGCGCCTCCAATGAGCAGTTCTTC
>TRBJ2-7|NA|TRBV6-1|NA
CASSVLASYEQYF
TGTGCCAGCAGTGTGCTAGCTTCCTACGAGCAGTACTTC
>TRBJ1-5|NA|TRBV27|NA
CASSLSGLGWQPQHF
TGTGCCAGCAGTTTATCGGGGCTGGGGTGGCAGCCCCAGCATTTT
>TRBJ2-6|TRBD2|TRBV5-1|NA
CASSLVLAAISGANVLTF
TGCGCCAGCAGCTTGGTACTAGCGGCCATCTCTGGGGCCAACGTCCTGACTTTC
>TRBJ2-3|TRBD2|TRBV9|NA
CASSYSGGTDTQYF
TGTGCCAGCAGTTATAGCGGGGGCACAGATACGCAGTATTTT
>TRBJ2-7|TRBD1|TRBV5-4|NA
CASSPGTGTLLRYF
TGTGCCAGCAGCCCCGGGACAGGTACACTACTGAGGTACTTC
>TRBJ2-6|NA|TRBV5-8|NA
CASSLGQESSGANVLTF
TGTGCCAGCAGCTTGGGACAGGAGAGCTCTGGGGCCAACGTCCTGACTTTC
>TRBJ1-3|TRBD1|TRBV5-1|NA
CASSLGQGAGNTIYF
TGCGCCAGCAGCTTGGGACAGGGGGCTGGAAACACCATATATTTT
>TRBJ2-4|NA|TRBV5-4|NA
CASTQGFGENIQYF
TGTGCCAGCACCCAGGGGTTTGGCGAAAACATTCAGTACTTC
>TRBJ2-7|NA|TRBV5-4|NA
CASSHREFDDEQYF
TGTGCCAGCAGCCACCGGGAGTTTGATGACGAGCAGTACTTC
>TRBJ1-2|NA|TRBV30|NA
CAWNGDSNYGYTF
TGTGCCTGGAACGGGGACTCGAACTATGGCTACACCTTC
>TRBJ2-6|NA|TRBV5-1|NA
CASSQVAAGSGANVLTF
TGCGCCAGCAGCCAGGTTGCGGCGGGCTCTGGGGCCAACGTCCTGACTTTC
>TRBJ2-3|NA|TRBV18|once
CASSQIGGPSTDTQYF
TGTGCCAGCTCTCAAATAGGAGGGCCGAGCACAGATACGCAGTATTTT
>TRBJ2-3|TRBD2|TRBV19|NA
CATNRGGRTDTQYF
TGTGCCACGAACCGGGGAGGGCGCACAGATACGCAGTATTTT
>TRBJ2-2|TRBD1|TRBV19|NA
CASNDRGRNTGELFF
TGTGCCAGTAACGACAGGGGACGGAACACCGGGGAGCTGTTTTTT
>TRBJ1-1|NA|TRBV28|NA
CASGPGLWDTEAFF
TGTGCCAGCGGCCCAGGGTTGTGGGACACTGAAGCTTTCTTT
>TRBJ2-1|TRBD2|TRBV9|once
CASSLRGGLAAANEQFF
TGTGCCAGCAGCCTCAGAGGGGGACTAGCGGCAGCAAATGAGCAGTTCTTC
>TRBJ2-7|NA|TRBV7-6|NA
CASSFERVGGYEQYF
TGTGCCAGCAGCTTTGAGCGTGTGGGGGGCTACGAGCAGTACTTC
>TRBJ1-2|TRBD1|TRBV5-4|NA
CASSLEGKQGDDTF
TGTGCCAGCAGCTTGGAGGGGAAACAGGGGGATGACACCTTC
>TRBJ2-2|NA|TRBV11-3|NA
CASSGLGTNTGELFF
TGTGCCAGCAGCGGCCTCGGGACGAACACCGGGGAGCTGTTTTTT
>TRBJ2-5|NA|TRBV28|NA
CASSYYPKGGEETQYF
TGTGCCAGCAGTTACTATCCTAAAGGGGGGGAAGAGACCCAGTACTTC
>TRBJ2-6|NA|TRBV5-6|once
CASSRPAGANVLTF
TGTGCCAGCAGCAGACCAGCTGGGGCCAACGTCCTGACTTTC
>TRBJ1-1|NA|TRBV11-2|NA
CASSFRDSTEAFF
TGTGCCAGCAGCTTTAGGGACTCCACTGAAGCTTTCTTT